These T cell receptor beta chains were read from a single sample in a study of Graves' ophthalmopathy and Graves' hyperthyroidism. TCRdb called the multiplex PCR reads again in MiXCR, with one record for every CDR3 protein. The sample holds 650,000 to 800,000 distinct CDR3 sequences, about 41% seen once. Material for sequencing was peripheral blood. The receptors here all came from an adult man with Graves' ophthalmopathy. CDR3s include the opening cysteine and the closing phenylalanine or tryptophan. Fields, in order: CDR3 DNA, CDR3 protein, CDR3 length, clone size, D gene, J gene, V gene. The D gene is left open where the match is weak. A row's size may be missing; if present it is once, few, many or a size class.

DNA: TGTGCCAGCAGCTTAACGCGGGGCCGAGAGACCCAGTACTTC; CDR3: CASSLTRGRETQYF; length: 14; size: many; D: .; J: TRBJ2-5; V: TRBV7-9
DNA: TGTGCCATCAGTACGAGGGCGCGGGAGGGCTCCTACGAGCAGTACTTC; CDR3: CAISTRAREGSYEQYF; length: 16; size: .; D: TRBD2; J: TRBJ2-7; V: TRBV10-3
DNA: TGTGCCAGCAGCCCCACATCAGCCCCGACCCAGTACTTC; CDR3: CASSPTSAPTQYF; length: 13; size: many; D: .; J: TRBJ2-5; V: TRBV7-8
DNA: TGTGCCAGCAGCTTAGGGACAGCCCTAAACTATGGCTACACCTTC; CDR3: CASSLGTALNYGYTF; length: 15; size: many; D: .; J: TRBJ1-2; V: TRBV7-2
DNA: TGTGCCATCAGTGCGAACCGGGACGGTGGGTCGGACTATGGCTACACCTTC; CDR3: CAISANRDGGSDYGYTF; length: 17; size: .; D: .; J: TRBJ1-2; V: TRBV10-3
DNA: TGTGCCAGCAGTGCCAGGGAGGGCAATCAGCCCCAGCATTTT; CDR3: CASSAREGNQPQHF; length: 14; size: .; D: .; J: TRBJ1-5; V: TRBV2
DNA: TGTGCCAGCAAAGGAGGAGGGAACACTGAAGCTTTCTTT; CDR3: CASKGGGNTEAFF; length: 13; size: few; D: .; J: TRBJ1-1; V: TRBV27
DNA: TGTGCCAGCAGCGGTACCGGGGCCCCCGGGGAGCTGTTTTTT; CDR3: CASSGTGAPGELFF; length: 14; size: few; D: .; J: TRBJ2-2; V: TRBV9
DNA: TGCAGCGTTGTGACAGGGGGCGCAAACTATGGCTACACCTTC; CDR3: CSVVTGGANYGYTF; length: 14; size: .; D: TRBD1; J: TRBJ1-2; V: TRBV29-1
DNA: TGCAGCGTTGACGAGGGGGAGACCCAGTACTTC; CDR3: CSVDEGETQYF; length: 11; size: .; D: .; J: TRBJ2-5; V: TRBV29-1
DNA: TGTGCCATCAGACACGGACAGAGCACTGAAGCTTTCTTT; CDR3: CAIRHGQSTEAFF; length: 13; size: .; D: .; J: TRBJ1-1; V: TRBV10-3
DNA: TGTGCCAGCAGCCCGACGGGGGTTGAGCAGTACTTC; CDR3: CASSPTGVEQYF; length: 12; size: .; D: .; J: TRBJ2-7; V: TRBV7-9
DNA: TGTGCCAGCAGTGCGTCAGGGAAGGGCCTTTTCTACGAGCAGTACTTC; CDR3: CASSASGKGLFYEQYF; length: 16; size: .; D: .; J: TRBJ2-7; V: TRBV2
DNA: TGCGCCAGCAGCCAACCTACAGCGTCTGGGGCCAACGTCCTGACTTTC; CDR3: CASSQPTASGANVLTF; length: 16; size: many; D: .; J: TRBJ2-6; V: TRBV4-1
DNA: TGTGCCATCATGAACTCTGGGGCCAACGTCCTGACTTTC; CDR3: CAIMNSGANVLTF; length: 13; size: many; D: .; J: TRBJ2-6; V: TRBV10-3
DNA: TGTGCCAGCAGTTCCAGGGACAGGGCAGATACGCAGTATTTT; CDR3: CASSSRDRADTQYF; length: 14; size: few; D: TRBD1; J: TRBJ2-3; V: TRBV7-8
DNA: TGTGCCAGCAGCTTAGCCGGGGGGACACAAGAGACCCAGTACTTC; CDR3: CASSLAGGTQETQYF; length: 15; size: .; D: .; J: TRBJ2-5; V: TRBV11-1
DNA: TGTGCCAGCACTCCGGGACAGGGCGGTGAAAAACTGTTTTTT; CDR3: CASTPGQGGEKLFF; length: 14; size: .; D: TRBD1; J: TRBJ1-4; V: TRBV12-3/TRBV12-4
DNA: TGTGCCACCAGCAGCGTAGACGGGACAGAATTCTATGGCTACACCTTC; CDR3: CATSSVDGTEFYGYTF; length: 16; size: once; D: TRBD1; J: TRBJ1-2; V: TRBV15
DNA: TGCAGCGTTGAGCCTGCGGCCGTAGGGGACAGTGCGCCTGAAGCTTTCTTT; CDR3: CSVEPAAVGDSAPEAFF; length: 17; size: .; D: TRBD1; J: TRBJ1-1; V: TRBV29-1
DNA: TGTGCCAGCTCACCACCGGACAGGGCAGGAGGCACCTTC; CDR3: CASSPPDRAGGTF; length: 13; size: .; D: TRBD1; J: TRBJ1-2; V: TRBV18
DNA: TGTGCCAGCATCGCCACTAGCGGGGGGATCGGTGAGCAGTTCTTC; CDR3: CASIATSGGIGEQFF; length: 15; size: few; D: TRBD2; J: TRBJ2-1; V: TRBV2
DNA: TGTGCCAGCAGCTTAGGGGTGGACAGTCCCTACGAGCAGTACTTC; CDR3: CASSLGVDSPYEQYF; length: 15; size: many; D: .; J: TRBJ2-7; V: TRBV11-1
DNA: TGCAGTGCCGTGCGGGGGCTAAGTGGCTACACCTTC; CDR3: CSAVRGLSGYTF; length: 12; size: many; D: .; J: TRBJ1-2; V: TRBV20-1
DNA: TGTGCCAGCAGCGTAACCACAGGGCCTAGACGCCGGCCCCTCCACTTT; CDR3: CASSVTTGPRRRPLHF; length: 16; size: many; D: .; J: TRBJ1-6; V: TRBV7-2
DNA: TGTGCCAGCAGCCCCGCCAGGGCGGGAGGGAGGTACACTGAAGCTTTCTTT; CDR3: CASSPARAGGRYTEAFF; length: 17; size: many; D: .; J: TRBJ1-1; V: TRBV7-8
DNA: TGTGCCGGTGGCCCGGATTTGAACACTGAAGCTTTCTTT; CDR3: CAGGPDLNTEAFF; length: 13; size: few; D: .; J: TRBJ1-1; V: TRBV2
DNA: TGTGCCAGCAGCTCGCTAGGGCGGGGATTCTACGAGCAGTACTTC; CDR3: CASSSLGRGFYEQYF; length: 15; size: .; D: .; J: TRBJ2-7; V: TRBV7-9
DNA: TGTGCCACCCAGACAGGGAACTCGAATCAGGAAAAACTGTTTTTT; CDR3: CATQTGNSNQEKLFF; length: 15; size: many; D: TRBD1; J: TRBJ1-4; V: TRBV19
DNA: TGCGCCAGCAGCTTGAAACAGGGGCCTACCTACGAGCAGTACTTC; CDR3: CASSLKQGPTYEQYF; length: 15; size: .; D: TRBD1; J: TRBJ2-7; V: TRBV5-1
DNA: TGTGCCAGCAGCTTAATGGGACAGGGGGGAGCAGCTTTCTTT; CDR3: CASSLMGQGGAAFF; length: 14; size: .; D: TRBD1; J: TRBJ1-1; V: TRBV7-3
DNA: TGTGCCCCGAACACTGAAGCTTTCTTT; CDR3: CAPNTEAFF; length: 9; size: many; D: .; J: TRBJ1-1; V: TRBV19
DNA: TGTGCCAGCAGCCCCCAGACAGGGGTCGCCTACGAGCAGTACTTC; CDR3: CASSPQTGVAYEQYF; length: 15; size: many; D: TRBD1; J: TRBJ2-7; V: TRBV7-2
DNA: TGTGCCAGCAGCCAAGGACTAGCGGAGGCCCAGTACTTC; CDR3: CASSQGLAEAQYF; length: 13; size: once; D: TRBD2; J: TRBJ2-5; V: TRBV14
DNA: TGCAGCGTTAGCCTGGGGGTTTCAGGAAACACCATATATTTT; CDR3: CSVSLGVSGNTIYF; length: 14; size: many; D: .; J: TRBJ1-3; V: TRBV29-1
DNA: TGTGCCAGTAAGGCAGGGGACACTGGGGCCAACGTCCTGACTTTC; CDR3: CASKAGDTGANVLTF; length: 15; size: many; D: .; J: TRBJ2-6; V: TRBV19
DNA: TGCAGCGTTGACCCCGGACAGGGAGGATACACCCAGTACTTC; CDR3: CSVDPGQGGYTQYF; length: 14; size: many; D: TRBD1; J: TRBJ2-5; V: TRBV29-1
DNA: TGTGCCAGTCATAATTTCGGCAGGGGGCCCCTCCACTTT; CDR3: CASHNFGRGPLHF; length: 13; size: few; D: TRBD1; J: TRBJ1-6; V: TRBV6-1
DNA: TGTGCCAGCAGCAACCCGCTGGGGGGGGGGCCAGTAGATACGCAGTATTTT; CDR3: CASSNPLGGGPVDTQYF; length: 17; size: .; D: .; J: TRBJ2-3; V: TRBV11-1